Each of the 8 T cell receptor beta chains below was sequenced from the same sample in a study of T cells in Graves' hyperthyroidism and ophthalmopathy. Using RNA transcripts as the source, TCR beta CDR3 regions were amplified. Primed by the HTBI set, a first-round RT-PCR was run on the TCR CDR3. Each CDR3 protein gets one entry after TCRdb re-called the multiplex PCR reads with MiXCR. The table lists about 350,000 distinct CDR3 sequences, around 13% of them singletons. Sequencing was done on a sample of blood. The receptors here all came from a woman aged 25-40 years with Graves' hyperthyroidism.

This clonotype was counted a single time. The CDR3 bases are TGTGCCAGCAGCCCCGGGACTAGCGGTGCAGATGAGCAGTTCTTC. This gives the protein CASSPGTSGADEQFF. V usage is TRBV5-4 and J usage is TRBJ2-1, with 11 bases lining up with TRBD2. Germline loops: CDR1 SGHNT, CDR2 YYREEE (reference sequence). With 4 bases clipped from V and 8 bases from J, the junction kept 8 bases outside the gene matches. CDR3 length equals 15 residues.

As regards this clonotype: Its ends do not fully match the called genes, so a read error is possible. V usage is TRBV7-2 and J usage is TRBJ2-1, with TRBD1 matching 8 bases. The CDR3 spans 15 residues. CDR1 SGHTA and CDR2 FQGNSA come from the germline V gene. The CDR3 sequence is CASSLDRGEYNEQFF. As DNA, the CDR3 is TGTGCCAGCAGTTTAGACAGGGGAGAGTACAATGAGCAGTTCTTC.

The V gene is TRBV20-1, the J gene TRBJ2-5, with TRBD1 identical over 9 bases. The V segment lost 6 bases and the J segment 5 bases; nucleotides outside the gene matches: 7. Germline-derived CDR1 and CDR2 are DFQATT and SNEGSKA (reference sequence). The CDR3 runs 13 residues. CDR3 region: CSAKGQGAETQYF. Written as DNA, the CDR3 is TGCAGTGCAAAGGGACAGGGTGCGGAGACCCAGTACTTC.

The rearrangement links TRBV20-1 to TRBJ2-5, with D unresolved. Germline V gives CDR1 DFQATT, CDR2 SNEGSKA (reference sequence). Trimming stripped 3 bases from V and 2 bases from J, with 7 bases between. The CDR3 runs 12 residues. The CDR3 DNA reads as TGCAGTGCTAGTCAGAGTCAAGAGACCCAGTACTTC. Residues: CSASQSQETQYF.

About this clonotype itself: Sequence at one end of the junction differs from germline and may be a read error. This chain connects TRBV5-8 to TRBJ1-4; 8 positions match TRBD1. Germline CDR1 is SGHTS and CDR2 is YDEGEE. This CDR3 contains 15 residues. The CDR3 protein is CASSQGRGRDEKLFF. CDR3 coding DNA: TGCGCCAGCAGCCAAGGCAGGGGGCGCGATGAAAAACTGTTTTTT. Looking up the rest from reference TRBV5-8 and TRBJ1-4 gives the full variable domain: EAGVTQSPTHLIKTRGQQATLRCSPISGHTSVYWYQQALGLGLQFLLWYDEGEERNRGNFPPRFSGRQFPNYSSELNVNALELEDSALYLCASSQGRGRDEKLFFGSGTQLSVL.

The CDR3 nucleotides read TGTGCCAGCAGTCCTCCGGACACGACCTACGAGCAGTACTTC. It codes for CASSPPDTTYEQYF. The chain uses TRBV6-2 or TRBV6-3 and TRBJ2-7; the D gene is possibly TRBD1 (5 bases). In germline, CDR1 is MNHEY, CDR2 SVGEGT. The CDR3 is made up of 14 amino acids. V was pared by 5 bases and J by 2 bases, with 13 bases between.

The chain combines TRBV4-1 with TRBJ2-7; D ambiguous. The germline V gene encodes CDR1 MGHRA and CDR2 YSYEKL. The CDR3 runs to 16 residues. Trimming took 5 bases from V and 3 from J, leaving 20 bases between them. The CDR3 DNA reads TGCGCCAGCAGCAATCGGCGTTCAGAGATGCGCTACGAGCAGTACTTC. Translating it yields CASSNRRSEMRYEQYF.

This clonotype showed up many times. The chain couples TRBV5-1 to TRBJ2-1, with 10 positions matching TRBD2. In germline, CDR1 is SGHRS, CDR2 YFSETQ. The CDR3 is 19 amino acids. Germline trimming cut 0 bases from V and 4 bases from J; bases unmatched to any gene: 13. In DNA, the CDR3 is TGCGCCAGCAGCTTGGTATGGAGCGGGAGGGCCCCCCTATACAATGAGCAGTTCTTC. It codes for CASSLVWSGRAPLYNEQFF.